The 23 T cell receptor beta chains below were found in one sample sequenced in a study of breast tumors, draining lymph nodes, adjacent tissues. Samples came from axillary lymph nodes draining the breast cancer. In TCRdb, the multiplex PCR reads were re-called with MiXCR into one record per CDR3 protein. Of some 120,000 distinct CDR3 sequences detected, over 20% appear once; the ten largest clones hold 2.2%. Sequenced input: axillary lymph node tissue. These receptors came from a female donor with breast cancer. Some clones in this sample may be carry-over from other donors' samples.

In its sample, this clonotype was seen many times. The chain employs TRBV20-1 and TRBJ2-7, with 11 bases identical to TRBD1. This CDR3 region has 14 residues. With V trimmed by 3 bases and J by 3 bases, 4 bases remained unmatched. Germline V lookup: CDR1 DFQATT, CDR2 SNEGSKA (reference sequence). CDR3 nucleotides: TGCAGTGCTAGTGCGGGACAGGGGGGCTACGAGCAGTACTTC. Encoded protein: CSASAGQGGYEQYF.

Notes on this clonotype: The junction departs from the called germline gene at one end, perhaps through a read error. The chain recombines TRBV24-1 with TRBJ2-2; 9 bases map to TRBD1. The CDR3 length is 17 residues. Germline assignment: CDR1 KGHDR and CDR2 SFDVKD. The CDR3 DNA reads TGTGCTACCAGTGTCCAAACCCGGGACAGGGACGCCGGGGAGCTGTTTTTT. Its translation is CATSVQTRDRDAGELFF.

A note on this clonotype: A read error may be the cause here, since a much bigger clone is one base away. The chain couples TRBV2 to TRBJ1-2; D is unclear. This CDR3 spans 13 amino acids. Germline CDR1 SNHLY, CDR2 FYNNEI. As DNA, the CDR3 is TGTGCCAGCAGTGATCGTACTAACTATGGCTACGCCTTC. Its translation: CASSDRTNYGYAF. The whole variable domain, remainder taken from reference TRBV2 and TRBJ1-2, is EPEVTQTPSHQVTQMGQEVILRCVPISNHLYFYWYRQILGQKVEFLVSFYNNEISEKSEIFDDQFSVERPDGSNFTLKIRSTKLEDSAMYFCASSDRTNYGYAFGSGTRLTVV.

As concerns this clonotype: A read error is possible here, since a much larger clone lies one base away. The conserved final phenylalanine or tryptophan is absent from the CDR3, which likely points to a read error. The CDR3 DNA follows: TGTGCCACCAGCAGAGATTACAGGGGGTCCGGGGAGCTGTTTGTT. Residues: CATSRDYRGSGELFV. This chain joins TRBV15 and TRBJ2-2, with TRBD1 identical over 8 bases. Germline CDR1 and CDR2: LNHNV and YYDKDF (reference sequence). Trimming removed 0 bases from V and 6 bases from J; junction bases left unmatched: 3. The CDR3 is made up of 15 amino acids.

A note on this clonotype: This may be a read error: a much more frequent sequence differs by one nucleotide. The rearrangement links TRBV20-1 to TRBJ1-2, with TRBD1 matching 7 bases. CDR3 length equals 12 residues. Germline CDR1 is DFQATT and CDR2 is SNEGSKA (reference sequence). The CDR3 here is CGASRGDYGYTF. DNA for the CDR3: TGCGGTGCAAGCAGGGGGGACTATGGCTACACCTTC.

Concerning this clonotype itself: This could be a read error, since a much larger clone is one nucleotide away. The V call is TRBV5-1, the J call TRBJ2-2, with D maybe TRBD2 (7 bases). The germline V and J ends were trimmed by 3 bases and 4 bases, with 13 bases remaining between them. CDR3 length: 15 residues. In germline, CDR1 is SGHRS, CDR2 YFSETQ. Written as DNA, the CDR3 is TGCGCCAGCAGCTCAACAGGGAGGGTCACCGGGGAGCTGTTTTTT. It codes for CASSSTGRVTGELFF.

This clonotype appeared many times. The chain uses TRBV7-9 and TRBJ2-2, with 12 positions matching TRBD2. V dropped 4 bases and J dropped 0; count of bases not matched to a gene: 12. CDR3 length: 20 amino acids. CDR1 SEHNR and CDR2 FQNEAQ come from the germline V gene (reference sequence). Here the CDR3 DNA reads TGTGCCAGCAGCTCAAGAGGGGCTAGCGGGAGGGCCTCGAACACCGGGGAGCTGTTTTTT. This codes for CASSSRGASGRASNTGELFF.

This clonotype appeared many times. CDR3 sequence reads: CASSSAPGQINNEQFF. The CDR3 DNA follows: TGCGCCAGCAGCTCGGCGCCGGGACAAATTAACAATGAGCAGTTCTTC. The J gene is TRBJ2-1, the V gene TRBV5-1; D perhaps matches TRBD1 (6 bases). V lost 3 bases to trimming and J lost 5 bases, with 18 bases between them. This CDR3 has 16 amino acids. Germline values: CDR1 SGHRS, CDR2 YFSETQ.

This clonotype was recorded many times. The chain is built from TRBV20-1 and TRBJ2-3; 10 bases map to TRBD2. The CDR3 is 17 residues long. The germline CDR1 and CDR2 sequences are DFQATT and SNEGSKA (reference sequence). After removal of 6 bases from V and 2 bases from J, the junction contained 14 bases not matched to a gene. The CDR3 DNA sequence: TGCAGTGCCCAGCCCCTAGCGGGAGACCTTTTCACAGATACGCAGTATTTT. Protein: CSAQPLAGDLFTDTQYF.

This clonotype has at least ten counts. The rearrangement uses TRBV30 and TRBJ1-2; no firm D call. V lost 1 base, J lost 2 bases, and 8 bases lay in between. This CDR3 has 13 amino acids. Germline values: CDR1 GTSNPN, CDR2 SVGIG (reference sequence). CDR3 protein: CAWSEGGNYGYTF. In DNA form, the CDR3 reads TGTGCCTGGAGTGAGGGAGGAAACTATGGCTACACCTTC.

The J gene is TRBJ2-5, the V gene TRBV28; TRBD2 is a possible D gene (5 bases). Deletions cut 6 bases from V and 5 bases from J, with 16 bases between. CDR3 size: 14 residues. In germline, CDR1 is MDHEN, CDR2 SYDVKM. CDR3 in amino acids: CASSPGNDRETQYF. CDR3 nucleotides: TGTGCCAGCAGCCCCGGGAATGATCGGGAGACCCAGTACTTC.

This clonotype was counted ten times or more. The chain recombines TRBV7-9 with TRBJ1-6; TRBD1 aligns across 8 bases. The CDR3 runs 15 residues. CDR1 and CDR2 from the germline V gene are SEHNR and FQNEAQ (reference sequence). V lost 0 bases, J lost 7 bases, and 2 bases stayed unmatched. This CDR3 reads CASSLATGVNSPLHF. CDR3 nucleotides: TGTGCCAGCAGCTTAGCGACAGGGGTGAATTCACCCCTCCACTTT.

This clonotype showed up many times. The chain recombines TRBV6-6 with TRBJ1-2, with D maybe TRBD1 (5 bases). Trimming left V 1 base short and J 0 bases short, with 12 bases between. The CDR3 loop spans 16 amino acids. In germline, CDR1 is MNHNY, CDR2 SVGAGI (reference sequence). CDR3 residues: CASSYYWDGSNYGYTF. CDR3 DNA sequence: TGTGCCAGCAGTTACTACTGGGACGGATCTAACTATGGCTACACCTTC.

This clonotype has at least ten counts. The chain carries TRBV6-6 and TRBJ2-1, with TRBD2 matching over 9 bases. The CDR3 runs to 17 residues. V dropped 0 bases and J dropped 6; count of bases not matched to a gene: 9. CDR1 and CDR2 (germline): MNHNY, SVGAGI (reference sequence). DNA for the CDR3: TGTGCCAGCAGTTACTCGAAGACCGGGACTAGCCGCAATGAGCAGTTCTTC. It encodes CASSYSKTGTSRNEQFF.

This clonotype was counted a single time. Since the CDR3 does not end with the conserved phenylalanine or tryptophan, this likely comes from a read error. The chain links TRBV28 to TRBJ2-7; the D gene is possibly TRBD2 (6 bases). Deletions cut 7 bases from V and 2 bases from J, with 15 bases between. The CDR3 is 14 amino acids. The germline CDR1 and CDR2 sequences are MDHEN and SYDVKM. CDR3 sequence reads: CASIHAAGTYEQYS. CDR3 DNA: TGTGCCAGCATTCACGCCGCGGGAACCTACGAGCAGTACTCC.

This clonotype was observed at least ten times. The V gene is TRBV20-1, the J gene TRBJ2-3; 11 nucleotides agree with TRBD2. Germline V gives CDR1 DFQATT, CDR2 SNEGSKA (reference sequence). The ends lost 2 bases at V and 8 bases at J; junction bases unmatched: 6. There are 14 residues in the CDR3. This chain's CDR3 is CSARTSGSQGTQYF. The CDR3 DNA sequence: TGCAGTGCTAGAACTAGCGGGAGCCAGGGTACGCAGTATTTT.

As concerns this clonotype: A much larger clone is a single base away; this may be a read error. This sequence joins TRBV9 and TRBJ2-1; TRBD1 matches 8 bases. Germline V gene sequence: CDR1 SGDLS, CDR2 YYNGEE. CDR3 length equals 13 residues. V lost 3 bases and J lost 5; bases outside the gene matches: 1. The chain's CDR3 is CASSDRGNNEQFF. The CDR3 DNA reads as TGTGCCAGCAGCGACAGGGGGAACAATGAGCAGTTCTTC.

A remark on this clonotype: This may arise from a read error, as a much more abundant clone is one base away. The chain links TRBV24-1 to TRBJ2-2; 13 nucleotides match TRBD2. Germline lookup yields CDR1 KGHDR and CDR2 SFDVKD. V gave up 2 bases and J gave up 2 bases; unmatched junction bases: 10. This CDR3 comprises 20 residues. CDR3 loop: CATSDSEGLAGKQNTGELFF. In DNA form, the CDR3 reads TGTGCCACCAGTGATTCGGAGGGACTAGCGGGAAAACAAAACACCGGGGAGCTGTTTTTT.

This clonotype was detected once. The junction does not match germline at one end; this may be a read error. J is TRBJ2-5 and V is TRBV14; D remains unclear. The CDR3 sequence is 11 residues long. CDR1 SGHDN and CDR2 FVKESK come from the germline V gene. CDR3 sequence reads: CVSSRGETQYF. The CDR3, as DNA: TGTGTCAGCAGCCGAGGCGAGACCCAGTACTTC.

This clonotype was detected ten times or more. V usage is TRBV5-6 and J usage is TRBJ1-6; TRBD1 might be the D (6 bases). This CDR3 region has 14 residues. Germline V CDR1 and CDR2: SGHDT, YYEEEE. V was clipped by 0 bases and J by 10 bases, with 11 bases between them. CDR3 protein: CASSLGGRGSPLHF. The CDR3 DNA follows: TGTGCCAGCAGCTTGGGGGGGCGGGGCTCACCCCTCCACTTT.

This clonotype was recorded at least ten times. The rearrangement links TRBV6-5 to TRBJ2-1; 13 nucleotides align to TRBD2. Germline CDR1 MNHEY, CDR2 SVGAGI. V lost 6 bases, J lost 8 bases, and 10 bases stayed unmatched. The CDR3 runs to 16 residues. The CDR3 sequence is CASRSLGLAGFDEQFF. The CDR3 DNA follows: TGTGCCAGCAGGTCCTTGGGACTAGCGGGATTCGATGAGCAGTTCTTC.

This clonotype was observed at least ten times. The chain joins TRBV6-1 to TRBJ2-1; D uncertain. Per the germline V gene, CDR1 is MNHNS and CDR2 is SASEGT. Trimming left V 6 bases short and J 3 bases short, with 12 bases between. The CDR3 consists of 14 residues. The DNA of the CDR3 is TGTGCCAGCAGCCTCGCCTCCAACTACAATGAGCAGTTCTTC. Its protein is CASSLASNYNEQFF.

This clonotype was seen more than once but under ten times. The chain recombines TRBV20-1 with TRBJ1-1; TRBD1 might be the D (6 bases). The CDR3 length is 17 residues. From germline, CDR1 is DFQATT and CDR2 SNEGSKA (reference sequence). V dropped 0 bases and J dropped 3 bases, with 20 bases sitting between them. CDR3 nucleotides: TGCAGTGCTAGAGATGTGGGCAGGGGTGTTTACGACACTGAAGCTTTCTTT. Protein product: CSARDVGRGVYDTEAFF.